The 24 T cell receptor beta chains in this list originate from one sample, sequenced in a study of blood T cells in healthy people across ages. Alongside a J-beta primer mix, a sample-barcoded 5' primer served in a second PCR lasting about 6 to 11 cycles. TCRdb reprocessed the 5' RACE reads with MiXCR, giving one entry per CDR3 protein. The repertoire holds approximately 580,000 distinct CDR3 sequences, with around 24% as singletons. This sample also appeared in a second study, on T cells of mothers and their children.

The sample consisted of blood. These receptors came from a boy younger than 18 in good health.

This clonotype has only a few counts. V usage is TRBV20-1 and J usage is TRBJ1-3; TRBD1 is a possible D gene (6 bases). Between the trimmed V and J ends, which lost 3 bases and 4 bases, there was a span of 13 bases. The CDR3 has 14 amino acids. Germline V gene sequence: CDR1 DFQATT, CDR2 SNEGSKA (reference sequence). The CDR3 DNA reads as TGCAGTGCTAGTTGGGGGCTGGAGGGAAACACCATATATTTT. Translated: CSASWGLEGNTIYF.

This clonotype was seen only a few times. The chain uses TRBV5-6 and TRBJ2-1; D is unclear. In germline, CDR1 is SGHDT, CDR2 YYEEEE. The CDR3 is made up of 13 amino acids. V dropped 2 bases and J dropped 5 bases, with 8 bases sitting between them. The DNA of the CDR3 is TGTGCCAGCAGCTTTGGACGACACAATGAGCAGTTCTTC. This sequence encodes CASSFGRHNEQFF.

Details on this clonotype: A junction end diverges from the germline sequence, so it may reflect a read error. V gene TRBV7-2 combines with J gene TRBJ2-5, with unresolved D. With the DNA end fitting TRBJ2-1 better, the J assignment may be wrong. The CDR3 consists of 12 residues. The germline V gene encodes CDR1 SGHTA and CDR2 FQGNSA. The CDR3 spells CANSSQTIEQFF. In DNA form, the CDR3 reads TGTGCCAACAGCTCTCAGACAATAGAGCAGTTCTTC.

The chain is built from TRBV7-9 and TRBJ1-2; unclear D gene. CDR3 size: 13 residues. Germline V lookup: CDR1 SEHNR, CDR2 FQNEAQ (reference sequence). Trimming cost V 5 bases and J 4 bases, with 11 bases left between them. CDR3 sequence: CASSPTLIYGYTF. DNA of the CDR3: TGTGCCAGCAGCCCGACCCTGATCTATGGCTACACCTTC.

This clonotype was observed a handful of times. V and J are TRBV3-1 and TRBJ2-1; a possible D gene is TRBD2 (6 bases). With 1 base removed from V and 16 bases from J, the gap between germline ends came to 14 bases. The CDR3 has 12 residues. The germline V gene has CDR1 LGHDT and CDR2 YNNKEL (reference sequence). CDR3 in DNA: TGTGCCAGCAGCCAAGTTATAGGGACTCCCTTCTTC. As protein: CASSQVIGTPFF.

This clonotype was counted between two and nine times. The chain combines TRBV28 with TRBJ2-7; weak D call: TRBD1 (5 bases). Germline loops: CDR1 MDHEN, CDR2 SYDVKM. Between the trimmed V and J ends, which lost 1 base and 6 bases, there was a span of 13 bases. The CDR3 is 14 amino acids. Written as DNA, the CDR3 is TGTGCCAGCAGTTTATTCCAGGGCTTCCTCGAGCAGTACTTC. Translation: CASSLFQGFLEQYF.

The chain links TRBV20-1 to TRBJ1-2; perhaps TRBD1 as D (5 bases). This CDR3 region has 13 residues. Germline V gene data show CDR1 as DFQATT and CDR2 as SNEGSKA (reference sequence). Between the trimmed V and J ends, which lost 7 bases and 7 bases, there was a span of 19 bases. The CDR3 sequence: CSGGEATSIGYTF. The CDR3 DNA follows: TGCAGTGGGGGGGAAGCCACCAGTATTGGCTACACCTTC.

The rearrangement joins TRBV15 to TRBJ2-7, with D maybe TRBD2 (5 bases). This CDR3 is built from 13 residues. V shed 0 bases and J shed 11 bases, with 14 bases lying between them. Germline loops: CDR1 LNHNV, CDR2 YYDKDF (reference sequence). The DNA for the CDR3 is TGTGCCACCAGCAGAGACGGGGATTCCTTCGAGTACTTC. Protein: CATSRDGDSFEYF.

Only a few counts were recorded for this clonotype. CDR3 DNA: TGCAGCGTTGTAAGGGGGACAGTGAACACTGAAGCTTTCTTT. It codes for CSVVRGTVNTEAFF. V and J are TRBV29-1 and TRBJ1-1; 7 nucleotides match TRBD1. The J segment lost 0 bases and the V segment lost 4 bases, leaving 5 bases of the junction unmatched. In germline, CDR1 is SQVTM, CDR2 ANQGSEA. This CDR3 contains 14 residues.

This clonotype has a handful of counts. It may be a read error: a sequence one base away is much more abundant. The CDR3 DNA reads TGTGCCAGCGTCCCGGGACTAGCGGCGAATGAGCAGTTCTTC. Its protein is CASVPGLAANEQFF. The chain is built from TRBV7-9 and TRBJ2-5; 11 nucleotides line up with TRBD2. Judging by the DNA end, TRBJ2-1 fits better; the J call may be wrong. The germline V gene encodes CDR1 SEHNR and CDR2 FQNEAQ (reference sequence). The CDR3 is made up of 14 amino acids.

The chain couples TRBV3-1 to TRBJ1-5, with a weak D call TRBD1 (5 bases). The germline CDR1 and CDR2 sequences are LGHDT and YNNKEL (reference sequence). Trimming took 6 bases from V and 3 from J, leaving 27 bases between them. The CDR3 is 19 residues long. The CDR3 bases are TGTGCCAGCAGGCTAGGGCCGGGGACTTTTAGGTTTTCCAATCAGCCCCAGCATTTT. Its translation is CASRLGPGTFRFSNQPQHF.

This clonotype was counted between two and nine times. The chain combines TRBV28 with TRBJ1-4, with TRBD1 identical over 7 bases. V lost 9 bases and J lost 4; bases outside the gene matches: 5. The CDR3 has 13 amino acids. CDR1 MDHEN and CDR2 SYDVKM come from the germline V gene. CDR3 nucleotide sequence: TGTGCCAGTAGGGACAGCCTTAATGAAAAACTGTTTTTT. Protein: CASRDSLNEKLFF.

The chain uses TRBV20-1 and TRBJ2-2; 8 bases map to TRBD2. The CDR3 contains 15 residues. Germline lookup yields CDR1 DFQATT and CDR2 SNEGSKA (reference sequence). J was trimmed by 3 bases and V by 3 bases; bases with no gene match: 6. The CDR3 bases are TGCAGTGCTAGCGGGGGGGCCCGCTACACCGGGGAGCTGTTTTTT. It is translated as CSASGGARYTGELFF.

The chain links TRBV10-3 to TRBJ2-1, with 8 bases lining up with TRBD1. The DNA end lines up better with TRBJ2-7; the J call may be wrong. The germline V gene has CDR1 ENHRY and CDR2 SYGVKD. There are 16 residues in the CDR3. CDR3 loop: CAISTGGRDQPYEQYF. The DNA for the CDR3 is TGTGCCATCAGTACAGGGGGACGGGACCAACCTTACGAGCAGTACTTC.

This clonotype was counted only a few times. V and J are TRBV4-3 and TRBJ1-2, with 9 nucleotides matching TRBD1. The germline gives CDR1 LGHNA, CDR2 YSLEER. The CDR3 spans 17 residues. The junction had 9 bases not matched to a gene; V was cut back by 2 bases and J by 2 bases. The CDR3, as DNA: TGCGCCAGCAGCCAAAACCCCACAGGGGGCCTGAACTATGGCTACACCTTC. It codes for CASSQNPTGGLNYGYTF.

The chain has TRBV5-1 and TRBJ1-2; 7 bases agree with TRBD1. V lost 3 bases, J lost 2 bases, and 7 bases stayed unmatched. The CDR3 sequence is 15 residues long. The germline V gene has CDR1 SGHRS and CDR2 YFSETQ. This CDR3 is CASSSDRATNYGYTF. The CDR3 nucleotides are TGCGCCAGCAGCTCCGACAGGGCTACCAACTATGGCTACACCTTC.

This chain joins TRBV11-2 and TRBJ2-7, with D tentatively TRBD2 (5 bases). In germline, CDR1 is SGHAT, CDR2 FQNNGV. V was cut by 5 bases and J by 7 bases, with 9 bases left in between. The length of the CDR3 is 11 residues. Here the CDR3 reads CASSPRREQYF. The CDR3 DNA reads TGTGCCAGCAGCCCCAGGAGGGAGCAGTACTTC.

There are a few counts of this clonotype. The gene calls are TRBV7-3 and TRBJ1-1; D unclear. CDR3 size: 15 residues. The V end lost 2 bases, the J end lost 4 bases, and 14 bases lay between the germline ends. Germline V gene lookup returns CDR1 SGHTA and CDR2 FQGTGA. CDR3 bases: TGTGCCAGCAGCTTACTTGCCGGGGAGATCACTGAAGCTTTCTTT. Encoded protein: CASSLLAGEITEAFF.

In this sample, this clonotype turned up a few times. The chain's CDR3 is CASSRGTDTGNQQYF. The CDR3 DNA sequence: TGTGCCAGCAGCCGAGGAACAGACACCGGTAACCAGCAGTACTTC. The rearrangement links TRBV27 to TRBJ2-7; D is uncertain. Trimming took off 6 bases at V and 8 bases at J, with 23 bases between the two ends. This CDR3 has 15 amino acids. From germline, CDR1 is MNHEY and CDR2 SMNVEV (reference sequence).

CDR3 nucleotides: TGTGCCAGTAGTATCCCGACAGGGAGCAAAGAGACCCAGTACTTC. Translated: CASSIPTGSKETQYF. V is TRBV19 and J is TRBJ2-5; 7 positions match TRBD1. The CDR3 is 15 amino acids. The ends lost 3 bases at V and 3 bases at J; junction bases unmatched: 7. CDR1 and CDR2 from the germline V gene are LNHDA and SQIVND (reference sequence).

This sequence joins TRBV7-2 and TRBJ1-3, with a weak D call TRBD1 (5 bases). Trimming stripped 3 bases from V and 2 bases from J, with 8 bases between. This CDR3 comprises 14 residues. CDR1 SGHTA and CDR2 FQGNSA come from the germline V gene. In DNA, the CDR3 is TGTGCCAGCAGCTTCTCAGGGACTGGAAACACCATATATTTT. This encodes CASSFSGTGNTIYF.

The V and J genes are TRBV9 and TRBJ2-3, with 7 bases lining up with TRBD2. CDR3 length: 15 residues. CDR1 is SGDLS, CDR2 YYNGEE, per germline. With V trimmed by 4 bases and J by 0 bases, 5 bases remained unmatched. CDR3 DNA: TGTGCCAGCAGCCCCCTAGCGGATAGCACAGATACGCAGTATTTT. Its protein product is CASSPLADSTDTQYF.

The rearrangement joins TRBV28 to TRBJ2-7; 8 bases match TRBD1. CDR1 and CDR2 (germline): MDHEN, SYDVKM. The CDR3 sequence is 12 residues long. Trimming at V came to 8 bases and at J to 7 bases, leaving 7 bases not matched to a gene. The chain's CDR3 is CASGTGLREQYF. The DNA for the CDR3 is TGTGCCAGCGGGACAGGCTTGAGGGAGCAGTACTTC.

The rearrangement links TRBV19 to TRBJ2-5; 7 nucleotides match TRBD1. The DNA matches TRBJ2-1 better at its end, which makes the J call doubtful. In germline, CDR1 is LNHDA, CDR2 SQIVND (reference sequence). There are 18 residues in the CDR3. CDR3 coding DNA: TGTGCCAGTAGTATAGGCGACAGGGATGTAGTTTTCTCCAATGAGCAGTTCTTC. This codes for CASSIGDRDVVFSNEQFF.